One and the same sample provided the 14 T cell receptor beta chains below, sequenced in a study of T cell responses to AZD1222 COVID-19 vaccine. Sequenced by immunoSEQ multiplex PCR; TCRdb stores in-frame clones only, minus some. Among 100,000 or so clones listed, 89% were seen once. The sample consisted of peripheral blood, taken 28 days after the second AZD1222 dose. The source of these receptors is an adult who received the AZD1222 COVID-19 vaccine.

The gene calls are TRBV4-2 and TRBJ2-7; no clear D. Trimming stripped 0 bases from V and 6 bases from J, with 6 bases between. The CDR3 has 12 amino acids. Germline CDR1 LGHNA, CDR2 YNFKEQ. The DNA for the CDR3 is TGTGCCAGCAGCCAAGATCTTGGCGAGCAGTACTTC. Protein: CASSQDLGEQYF.

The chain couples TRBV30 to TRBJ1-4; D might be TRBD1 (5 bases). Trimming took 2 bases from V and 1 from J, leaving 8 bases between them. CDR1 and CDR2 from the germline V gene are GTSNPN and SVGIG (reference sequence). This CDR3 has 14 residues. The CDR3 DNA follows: TGTGCCTGGAGTTCCGACAGAACTAATGAAAAACTGTTTTTT. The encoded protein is CAWSSDRTNEKLFF.

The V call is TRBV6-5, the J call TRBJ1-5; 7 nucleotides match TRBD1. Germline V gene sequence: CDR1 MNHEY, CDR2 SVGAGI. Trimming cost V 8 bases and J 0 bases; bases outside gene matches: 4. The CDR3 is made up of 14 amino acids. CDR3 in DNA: TGTGCCAGCCAAACAGGGGTTAGCAATCAGCCCCAGCATTTT. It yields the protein CASQTGVSNQPQHF.

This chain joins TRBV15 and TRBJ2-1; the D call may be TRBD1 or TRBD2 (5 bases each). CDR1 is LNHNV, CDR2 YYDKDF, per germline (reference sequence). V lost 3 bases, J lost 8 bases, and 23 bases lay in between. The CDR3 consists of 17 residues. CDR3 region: CATSRGDKGLGDHEQFF. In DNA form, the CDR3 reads TGTGCCACCAGCAGGGGGGATAAGGGGTTAGGTGACCATGAGCAGTTCTTC.

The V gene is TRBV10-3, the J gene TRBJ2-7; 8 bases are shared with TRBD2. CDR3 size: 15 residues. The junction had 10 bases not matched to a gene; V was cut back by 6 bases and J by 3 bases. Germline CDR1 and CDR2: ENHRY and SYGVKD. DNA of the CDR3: TGTGCCATCAGGGCCCCGGGGACTAGAAACTACGAGCAGTACTTC. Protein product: CAIRAPGTRNYEQYF.

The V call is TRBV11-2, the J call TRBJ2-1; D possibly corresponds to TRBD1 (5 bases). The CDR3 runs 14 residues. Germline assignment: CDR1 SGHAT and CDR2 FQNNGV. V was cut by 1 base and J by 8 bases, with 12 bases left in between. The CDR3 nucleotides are TGTGCCAGCAGCTTAGCCTCAGGGTTTGATGAGCAGTTCTTC. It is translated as CASSLASGFDEQFF.

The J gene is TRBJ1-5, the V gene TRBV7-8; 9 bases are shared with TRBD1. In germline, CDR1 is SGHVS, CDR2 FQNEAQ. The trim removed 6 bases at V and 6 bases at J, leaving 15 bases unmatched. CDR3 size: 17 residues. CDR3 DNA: TGTGCCAGCAGACCCACCCGGGACAGGGAAAGGGGTCAGCCCCAGCATTTT. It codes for CASRPTRDRERGQPQHF.

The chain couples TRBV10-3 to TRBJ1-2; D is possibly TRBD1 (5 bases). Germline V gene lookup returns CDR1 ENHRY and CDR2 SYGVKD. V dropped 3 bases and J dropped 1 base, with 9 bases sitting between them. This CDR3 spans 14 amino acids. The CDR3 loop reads CAISESTVNYGYTF. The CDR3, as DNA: TGTGCCATCAGTGAATCGACAGTTAACTATGGCTACACCTTC.

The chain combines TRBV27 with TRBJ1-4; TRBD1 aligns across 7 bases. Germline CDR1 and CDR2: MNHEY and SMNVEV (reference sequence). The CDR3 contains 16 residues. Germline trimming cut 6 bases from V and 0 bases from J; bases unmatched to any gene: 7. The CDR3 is CASRMTGIATNEKLFF. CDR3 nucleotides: TGTGCCAGCAGGATGACAGGGATTGCAACTAATGAAAAACTGTTTTTT.

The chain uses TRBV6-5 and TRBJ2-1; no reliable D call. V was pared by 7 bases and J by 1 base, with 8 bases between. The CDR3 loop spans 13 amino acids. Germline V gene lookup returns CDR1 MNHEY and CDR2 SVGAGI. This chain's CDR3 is CASTGGSYNEQFF. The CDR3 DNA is TGTGCCAGCACCGGCGGATCCTACAATGAGCAGTTCTTC.

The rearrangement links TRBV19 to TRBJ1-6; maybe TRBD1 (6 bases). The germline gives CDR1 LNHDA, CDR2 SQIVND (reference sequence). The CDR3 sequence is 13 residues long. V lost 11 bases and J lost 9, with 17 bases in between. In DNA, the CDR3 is TGTGCCTCAAAAAAAGGGGGTACTTCACCCCTCCACTTT. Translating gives CASKKGGTSPLHF. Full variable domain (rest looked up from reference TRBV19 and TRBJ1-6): DGGITQSPKYLFRKEGQNVTLSCEQNLNHDAMYWYRQDPGQGLRLIYYSQIVNDFQKGDIAEGYSVSREKKESFPLTVTSAQKNPTAFYLCASKKGGTSPLHFGNGTRLTVT.

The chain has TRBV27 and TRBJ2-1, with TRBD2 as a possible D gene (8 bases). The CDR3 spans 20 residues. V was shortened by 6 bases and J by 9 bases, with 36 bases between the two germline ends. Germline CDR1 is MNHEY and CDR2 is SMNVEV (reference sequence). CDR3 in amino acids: CASRPGTVTSGSLGGAEQFF. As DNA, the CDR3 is TGTGCCAGCAGACCTGGGACAGTAACCAGCGGGAGTTTGGGTGGGGCTGAGCAGTTCTTC.

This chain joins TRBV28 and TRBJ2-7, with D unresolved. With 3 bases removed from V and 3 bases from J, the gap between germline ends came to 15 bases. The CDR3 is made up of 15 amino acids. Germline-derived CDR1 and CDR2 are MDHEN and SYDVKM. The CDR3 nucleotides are TGTGCCAGCAGTTTTCCCTCTGACGCTAACTACGAGCAGTACTTC. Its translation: CASSFPSDANYEQYF.

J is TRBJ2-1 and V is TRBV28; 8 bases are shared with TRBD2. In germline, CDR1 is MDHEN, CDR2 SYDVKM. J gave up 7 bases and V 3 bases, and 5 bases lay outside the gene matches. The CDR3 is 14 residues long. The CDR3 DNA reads TGTGCCAGCAGTTTCAGCGGGAGTGGGAATGAGCAGTTCTTC. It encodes CASSFSGSGNEQFF.